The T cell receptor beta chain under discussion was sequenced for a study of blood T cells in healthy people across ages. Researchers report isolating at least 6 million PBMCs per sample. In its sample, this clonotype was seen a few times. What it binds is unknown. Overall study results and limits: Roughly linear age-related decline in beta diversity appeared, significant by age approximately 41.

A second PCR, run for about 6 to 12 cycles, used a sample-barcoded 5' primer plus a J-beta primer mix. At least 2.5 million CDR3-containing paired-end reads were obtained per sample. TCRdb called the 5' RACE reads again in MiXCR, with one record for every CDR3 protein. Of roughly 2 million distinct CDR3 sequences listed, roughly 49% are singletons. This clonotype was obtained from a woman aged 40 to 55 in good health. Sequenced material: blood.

The chain's CDR3 is CSAASRRTGGIQETQYF. The CDR3 DNA reads TGCAGTGCGGCCTCTCGGCGAACAGGGGGGATCCAAGAGACCCAGTACTTC. The V and J genes are TRBV20-1 and TRBJ2-5, with TRBD1 identical over 8 bases. The CDR3 covers 17 residues. CDR1 and CDR2 (germline): DFQATT, SNEGSKA (reference sequence). V was clipped by 6 bases and J by 1 base; unmatched bases: 16.